This section outlines one T cell receptor beta chain sequence together with its context. The data were produced by immunoSEQ multiplex PCR, yet TCRdb's version contains in-frame clones alone and is incomplete. The sample shows hundreds of thousands of clones, around 88% of them seen only once. The source of the sample is a study of blood T cell repertoires in COVID-19. Donors were grouped by their self-reported clinical history. Cohort 3 donors counted as recovered after two negative PCRs, clearance, or resolved symptoms. The V gene's germline CDR1 is MNHEY and CDR2 SMNVEV (reference sequence). V shed 7 bases and J 8 bases; nucleotides not matched to a gene: 11. The CDR3 loop spans 14 amino acids.

The specimen was PBMCs or T cells enriched from blood (not recorded which). The source of this sequence is a woman in her thirties or forties who had recovered from COVID-19. The chain uses TRBV27 and TRBJ1-2, with 9 bases matching TRBD1. The CDR3 sequence: CASKMGQGGYGYTF. CDR3 DNA sequence: TGTGCCAGCAAAATGGGACAGGGAGGGTACGGCTACACCTTC.